The present TCR beta chain was sequenced within a study of cytomegalovirus exposure and HLA in healthy donors. Study-level results: It was about 150 TCR beta chains that were listed as cytomegalovirus-associated.

Amplification used 60 Vbeta primers and 13 Jbeta primers. The table came from immunoSEQ multiplex PCR; TCRdb's copy has only in-frame clones and leaves some out. Of some 150,000 clones in the sample, about 80% are singletons; the top ten hold 3.9%. This clone has ten or more counts. Its specificity is unknown. The TCR was taken from a man in his late teens or twenties in good health and CMV-seronegative. The source material was PBMCs.

CDR3 sequence (DNA): TGTGCCAGCAGTGCACAGGGGGCGCACAACGAGCAGTACTTC. Amino acid sequence: CASSAQGAHNEQYF. The rearrangement uses TRBV27 and TRBJ2-7; 9 nucleotides agree with TRBD1. CDR3 length: 14 amino acids. V shed 5 bases and J 5 bases; nucleotides not matched to a gene: 7. Germline values: CDR1 MNHEY, CDR2 SMNVEV (reference sequence).